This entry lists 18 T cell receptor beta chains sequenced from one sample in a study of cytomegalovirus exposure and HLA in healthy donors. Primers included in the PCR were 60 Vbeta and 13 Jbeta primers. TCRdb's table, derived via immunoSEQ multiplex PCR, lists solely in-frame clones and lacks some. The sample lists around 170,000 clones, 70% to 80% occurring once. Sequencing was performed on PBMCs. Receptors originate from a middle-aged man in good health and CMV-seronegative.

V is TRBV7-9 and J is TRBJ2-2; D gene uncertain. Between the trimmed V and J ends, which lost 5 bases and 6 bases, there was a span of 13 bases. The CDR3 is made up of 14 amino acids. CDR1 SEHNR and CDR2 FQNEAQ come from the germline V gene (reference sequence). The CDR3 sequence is CASSTSTAPGELFF. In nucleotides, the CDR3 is TGTGCCAGCAGCACAAGCACAGCCCCCGGGGAGCTGTTTTTT.

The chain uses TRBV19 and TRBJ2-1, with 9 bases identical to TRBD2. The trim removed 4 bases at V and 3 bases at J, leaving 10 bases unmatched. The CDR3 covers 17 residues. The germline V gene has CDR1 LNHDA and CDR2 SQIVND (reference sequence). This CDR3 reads CASSREASGKIYNEQFF. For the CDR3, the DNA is TGTGCCAGTAGTAGGGAAGCTAGCGGGAAGATCTACAATGAGCAGTTCTTC. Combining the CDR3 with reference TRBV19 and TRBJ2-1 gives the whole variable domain DGGITQSPKYLFRKEGQNVTLSCEQNLNHDAMYWYRQDPGQGLRLIYYSQIVNDFQKGDIAEGYSVSREKKESFPLTVTSAQKNPTAFYLCASSREASGKIYNEQFFGPGTRLTVL.

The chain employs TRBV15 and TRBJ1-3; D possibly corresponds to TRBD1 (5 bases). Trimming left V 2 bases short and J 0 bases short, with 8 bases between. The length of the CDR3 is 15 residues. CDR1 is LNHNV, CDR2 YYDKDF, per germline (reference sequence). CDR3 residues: CATSRQGFSGNTIYF. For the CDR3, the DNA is TGTGCCACCAGCAGACAGGGCTTCTCTGGAAACACCATATATTTT.

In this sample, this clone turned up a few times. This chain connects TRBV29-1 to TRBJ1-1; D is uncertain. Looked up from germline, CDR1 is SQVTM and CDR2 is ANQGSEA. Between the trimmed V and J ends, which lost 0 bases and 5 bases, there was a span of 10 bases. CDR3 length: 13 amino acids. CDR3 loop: CSVEDTTRTEAFF. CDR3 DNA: TGCAGCGTTGAAGACACCACTCGGACTGAAGCTTTCTTT.

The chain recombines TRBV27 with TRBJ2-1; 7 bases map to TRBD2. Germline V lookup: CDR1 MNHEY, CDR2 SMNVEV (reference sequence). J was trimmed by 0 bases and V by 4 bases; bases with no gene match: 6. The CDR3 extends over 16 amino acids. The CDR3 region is CASSSSSGSSYNEQFF. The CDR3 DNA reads TGTGCCAGCAGTTCATCTAGCGGAAGCTCCTACAATGAGCAGTTCTTC.

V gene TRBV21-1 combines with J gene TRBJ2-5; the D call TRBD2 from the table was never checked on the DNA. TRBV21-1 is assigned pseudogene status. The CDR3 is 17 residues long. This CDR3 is CASSKESAGGPLGAQYF. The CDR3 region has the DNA TGTGCCAGCAGCAAAGAGAGCGCGGGAGGGCCTTTAGGGGCCCAGTACTTC.

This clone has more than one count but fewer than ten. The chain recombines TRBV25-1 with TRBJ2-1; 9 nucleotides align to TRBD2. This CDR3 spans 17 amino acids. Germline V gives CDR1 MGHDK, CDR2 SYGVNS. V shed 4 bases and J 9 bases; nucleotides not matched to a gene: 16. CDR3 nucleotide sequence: TGTGCCAGCAGTGGGGCCGATGGGCGGGAGGGAGGGGGTGAGCAGTTCTTC. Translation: CASSGADGREGGGEQFF.

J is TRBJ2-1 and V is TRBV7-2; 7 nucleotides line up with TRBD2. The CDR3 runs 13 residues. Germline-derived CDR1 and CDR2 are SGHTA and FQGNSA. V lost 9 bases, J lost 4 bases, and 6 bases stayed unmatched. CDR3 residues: CASWGGPYNEQFF. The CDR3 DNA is TGTGCCAGTTGGGGGGGTCCTTACAATGAGCAGTTCTTC.

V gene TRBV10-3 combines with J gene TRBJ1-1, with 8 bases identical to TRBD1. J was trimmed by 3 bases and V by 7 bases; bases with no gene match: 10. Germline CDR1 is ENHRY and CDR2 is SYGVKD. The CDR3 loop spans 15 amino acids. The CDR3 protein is CAIKAGGAVDTEAFF. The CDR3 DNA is TGTGCCATCAAGGCAGGGGGCGCAGTGGACACTGAAGCTTTCTTT.

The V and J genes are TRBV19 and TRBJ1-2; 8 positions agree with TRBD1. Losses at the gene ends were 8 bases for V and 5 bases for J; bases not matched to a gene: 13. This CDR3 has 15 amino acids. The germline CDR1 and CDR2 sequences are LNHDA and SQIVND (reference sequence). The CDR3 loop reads CASGPGGIRGYGYTF. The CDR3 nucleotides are TGTGCCAGTGGGCCAGGGGGCATTCGGGGTTATGGCTACACCTTC.

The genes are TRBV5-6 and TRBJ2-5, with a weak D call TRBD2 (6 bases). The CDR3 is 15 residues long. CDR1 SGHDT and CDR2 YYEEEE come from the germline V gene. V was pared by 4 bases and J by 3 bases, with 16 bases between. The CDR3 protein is CASSLLLAQKETQYF. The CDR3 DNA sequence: TGTGCCAGCAGCCTGTTACTAGCCCAAAAAGAGACCCAGTACTTC.

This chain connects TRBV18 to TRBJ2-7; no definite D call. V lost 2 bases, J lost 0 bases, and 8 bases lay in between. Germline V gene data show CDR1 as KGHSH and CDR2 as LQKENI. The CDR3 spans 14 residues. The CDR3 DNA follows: TGTGCCAGCTCACCAAGGAGCAACTCCTACGAGCAGTACGTC. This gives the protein CASSPRSNSYEQYV.

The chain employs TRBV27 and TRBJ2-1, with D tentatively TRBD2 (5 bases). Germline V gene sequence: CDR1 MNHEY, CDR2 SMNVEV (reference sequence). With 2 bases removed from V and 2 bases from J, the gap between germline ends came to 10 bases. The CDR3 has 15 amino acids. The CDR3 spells CASSLRRAAYNEQFF. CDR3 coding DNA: TGTGCCAGCAGTTTAAGGCGGGCAGCCTACAATGAGCAGTTCTTC.

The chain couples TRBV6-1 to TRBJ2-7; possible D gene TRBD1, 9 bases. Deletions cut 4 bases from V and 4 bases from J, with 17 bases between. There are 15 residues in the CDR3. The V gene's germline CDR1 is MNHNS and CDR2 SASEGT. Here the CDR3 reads CASSGSGGTGYEQYF. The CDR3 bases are TGTGCCAGCAGTGGTTCGGGGGGGACAGGGTACGAGCAGTACTTC.

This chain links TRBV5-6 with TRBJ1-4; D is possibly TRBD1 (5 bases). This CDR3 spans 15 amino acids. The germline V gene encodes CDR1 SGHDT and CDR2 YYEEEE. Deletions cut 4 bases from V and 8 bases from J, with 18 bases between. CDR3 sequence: CASSRDSRVGEKLFF. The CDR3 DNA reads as TGTGCCAGCAGCCGTGATTCCAGGGTTGGGGAAAAACTGTTTTTT. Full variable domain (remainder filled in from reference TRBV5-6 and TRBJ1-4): DAGVTQSPTHLIKTRGQQVTLRCSPKSGHDTVSWYQQALGQGPQFIFQYYEEEERQRGNFPDRFSGHQFPNYSSELNVNALLLGDSALYLCASSRDSRVGEKLFFGSGTQLSVL.

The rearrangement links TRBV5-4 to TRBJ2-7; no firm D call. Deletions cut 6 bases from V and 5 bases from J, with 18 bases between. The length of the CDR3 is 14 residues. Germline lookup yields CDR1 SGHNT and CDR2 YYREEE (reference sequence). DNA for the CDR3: TGTGCCAGCACCCCCAATGGCCGTTTAAACGAGCAGTACTTC. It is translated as CASTPNGRLNEQYF.

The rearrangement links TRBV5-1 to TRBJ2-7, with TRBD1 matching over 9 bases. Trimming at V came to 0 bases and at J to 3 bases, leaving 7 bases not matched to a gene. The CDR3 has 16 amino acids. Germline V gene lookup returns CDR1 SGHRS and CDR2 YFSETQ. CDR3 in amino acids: CASSLASGTGSYEQYF. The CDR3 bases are TGCGCCAGCAGCTTGGCCTCCGGGACAGGGAGCTACGAGCAGTACTTC.

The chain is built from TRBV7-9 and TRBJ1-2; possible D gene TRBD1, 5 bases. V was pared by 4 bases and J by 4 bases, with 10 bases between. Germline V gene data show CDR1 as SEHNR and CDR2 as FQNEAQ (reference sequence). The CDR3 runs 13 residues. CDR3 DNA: TGTGCCAGCAGCTCCGGTGACAGCTATGGCTACACCTTC. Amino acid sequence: CASSSGDSYGYTF.